One sample yielded the 32 T cell receptor beta chains listed below, sequenced in a study of T cell changes during pregnancy in multiple sclerosis. The data were produced by immunoSEQ multiplex PCR, yet TCRdb's version contains in-frame clones alone and is incomplete. The sample has tens of thousands of clones; almost 95% are singletons. Source material: peripheral blood. Every receptor here comes from a female donor with multiple sclerosis, enrolled in a pregnancy study.

The chain recombines TRBV19 with TRBJ1-1; no clear D. V lost 1 base and J 10 bases, leaving 10 bases between the germline ends. Germline CDR1 and CDR2: LNHDA and SQIVND (reference sequence). There are 12 residues in the CDR3. The CDR3 here is CASSIGIVRAFF. In nucleotides, the CDR3 is TGTGCCAGTAGTATAGGGATAGTAAGAGCTTTCTTT.

The rearrangement joins TRBV7-8 to TRBJ1-5; D ambiguous. This CDR3 has 15 amino acids. Germline-derived CDR1 and CDR2 are SGHVS and FQNEAQ. The V end was cut by 1 base, the J end by 6 bases, with 13 bases between. The CDR3 protein is CASSLGTSRAQPQHF. CDR3 DNA: TGTGCCAGCAGCTTAGGAACCTCCCGTGCTCAGCCCCAGCATTTT.

This chain connects TRBV6-6 to TRBJ2-5, with D perhaps TRBD1 or TRBD2 (5 bases each). CDR3 length equals 15 residues. Looked up from germline, CDR1 is MNHNY and CDR2 is SVGAGI (reference sequence). V was trimmed by 5 bases and J by 1 base, leaving 14 bases between them. This CDR3 is CASSGSGRFQETQYF. CDR3 bases: TGTGCCAGCAGTGGGTCGGGACGGTTCCAAGAGACCCAGTACTTC.

This sequence joins TRBV2 and TRBJ1-5, with a tentative D call TRBD1 (5 bases). The germline V gene encodes CDR1 SNHLY and CDR2 FYNNEI. V was shortened by 7 bases and J by 0 bases, with 10 bases between the two germline ends. The CDR3 has 14 amino acids. The CDR3 is CASTDSYSNQPQHF. CDR3 bases: TGTGCCAGCACTGACAGTTATAGCAATCAGCCCCAGCATTTT.

The gene calls are TRBV13 and TRBJ2-1; TRBD2 aligns across 7 bases. There are 15 residues in the CDR3. Unmatched junction bases numbered 8, after V lost 6 bases and J lost 3 bases. Per the germline V gene, CDR1 is PRHDT and CDR2 is FYEKMQ (reference sequence). The CDR3 is CASSSAGTFYNEQFF. CDR3 DNA: TGTGCCAGCAGTTCAGCGGGGACCTTCTACAATGAGCAGTTCTTC.

The V gene is TRBV27, the J gene TRBJ2-1, with 7 bases aligning to TRBD1. V gave up 1 base and J gave up 8 bases; unmatched junction bases: 14. This CDR3 contains 17 residues. Germline loops: CDR1 MNHEY, CDR2 SMNVEV (reference sequence). CDR3 nucleotides: TGTGCCAGCAGTTTATACCCCGGACAGGCAGGTTTCGATGAGCAGTTCTTC. It specifies CASSLYPGQAGFDEQFF.

This chain joins TRBV9 and TRBJ2-1, with 11 bases matching TRBD2. This CDR3 has 16 amino acids. The germline V gene encodes CDR1 SGDLS and CDR2 YYNGEE. With 5 bases clipped from V and 2 bases from J, the junction kept 6 bases outside the gene matches. In DNA form, the CDR3 reads TGTGCCAGCAGTGAGACACTAGCGGGGGCCTACAATGAGCAGTTCTTC. Protein product: CASSETLAGAYNEQFF. Using reference TRBV9 and TRBJ2-1 for the parts outside the CDR3, the full variable domain is DSGVTQTPKHLITATGQRVTLRCSPRSGDLSVYWYQQSLDQGLQFLIQYYNGEERAKGNILERFSAQQFPDLHSELNLSSLELGDSALYFCASSETLAGAYNEQFFGPGTRLTVL.

The chain combines TRBV14 with TRBJ2-7, with D unclear. Deletions cut 1 base from V and 3 bases from J, with 13 bases between. The CDR3 consists of 15 residues. Per the germline V gene, CDR1 is SGHDN and CDR2 is FVKESK. The CDR3 spells CASSQGPTIYYEQYF. As DNA, the CDR3 is TGTGCCAGCAGCCAAGGGCCGACGATCTACTACGAGCAGTACTTC. The full variable domain, in which reference TRBV14 and TRBJ2-7 provide the parts outside the CDR3, is EAGVTQFPSHSVIEKGQTVTLRCDPISGHDNLYWYRRVMGKEIKFLLHFVKESKQDESGMPNNRFLAERTGGTYSTLKVQPAELEDSGVYFCASSQGPTIYYEQYFGPGTRLTVT.

V gene TRBV5-5 combines with J gene TRBJ1-1, with D hard to call. The CDR3 length is 13 residues. Looked up from germline, CDR1 is SGHKS and CDR2 is YYEKEE (reference sequence). Trimming stripped 5 bases from V and 0 bases from J, with 8 bases between. The CDR3 here is CASRGFMNTEAFF. Here the CDR3 DNA reads TGTGCCAGCAGGGGCTTTATGAACACTGAAGCTTTCTTT.

The chain uses TRBV6-4 and TRBJ2-7; TRBD1 agrees at 9 bases. The CDR3 totals 23 residues. Germline CDR1 MRHNA, CDR2 SNTAGT. With 0 bases clipped from V and 2 bases from J, the junction kept 26 bases outside the gene matches. The CDR3 DNA reads as TGTGCCAGCAGTGACTCGAGGCGGGACAGGGTACCCGAGGCGGGACAGGGTACCTACGAGCAGTACTTC. It codes for CASSDSRRDRVPEAGQGTYEQYF.

V and J are TRBV9 and TRBJ2-5; a possible D gene is TRBD1 (6 bases). CDR3 size: 14 residues. The germline V and J ends were trimmed by 3 bases and 5 bases, with 14 bases remaining between them. The V gene's germline CDR1 is SGDLS and CDR2 YYNGEE. CDR3: CASSEPGGGETQYF. The CDR3 nucleotides are TGTGCCAGCAGCGAACCTGGGGGCGGGGAGACCCAGTACTTC.

This sequence joins TRBV5-1 and TRBJ2-6; D call uncertain. The CDR3 contains 15 residues. V was cut by 2 bases and J by 3 bases, with 9 bases left in between. Germline CDR1 is SGHRS and CDR2 is YFSETQ. CDR3 amino acids: CASSFSGSGANVLTF. DNA of the CDR3: TGCGCCAGCAGCTTCTCAGGTAGTGGGGCCAACGTCCTGACTTTC.

V gene TRBV7-3 combines with J gene TRBJ2-1; 10 bases are a match to TRBD2. CDR1 is SGHTA and CDR2 is FQGTGA in the germline V gene. There are 17 residues in the CDR3. The J segment lost 9 bases and the V segment lost 3 bases, leaving 14 bases of the junction unmatched. In DNA, the CDR3 is TGTGCCAGCAGCTTCCCGGGACTAAACCCTAGCGGGGGTGAGCAGTTCTTC. Protein sequence: CASSFPGLNPSGGEQFF.

This sequence joins TRBV5-1 and TRBJ1-2; TRBD1 might be the D (5 bases). V lost 0 bases, J lost 4 bases, and 22 bases lay in between. The CDR3 runs 18 residues. In germline, CDR1 is SGHRS, CDR2 YFSETQ. CDR3 protein: CASSLDKWGGLYGYGYTF. The CDR3 DNA follows: TGCGCCAGCAGCTTGGATAAGTGGGGGGGTTTATATGGCTATGGCTACACCTTC. Together with reference TRBV5-1 and TRBJ1-2, the CDR3 gives the full variable domain: KAGVTQTPRYLIKTRGQQVTLSCSPISGHRSVSWYQQTPGQGLQFLFEYFSETQRNKGNFPGRFSGRQFSNSRSEMNVSTLELGDSALYLCASSLDKWGGLYGYGYTFGSGTRLTVV.

The chain has TRBV2 and TRBJ1-2; 7 bases line up with TRBD1. This CDR3 is 12 amino acids long. J gave up 6 bases and V 8 bases, and 6 bases lay outside the gene matches. CDR1 SNHLY and CDR2 FYNNEI come from the germline V gene. CDR3 amino acids: CASGRQGDGYTF. The CDR3 DNA sequence: TGTGCCAGCGGTAGGCAGGGGGATGGCTACACCTTC.

The chain carries TRBV6-5 and TRBJ2-7; TRBD2 is a possible D gene (5 bases). Germline CDR1 is MNHEY and CDR2 is SVGAGI. V shed 5 bases and J shed 3 bases, with 14 bases lying between them. This CDR3 comprises 14 residues. CDR3 in DNA: TGTGCCAGCAGTGCCCGGGAACAGTTCTACGAGCAGTACTTC. Translating gives CASSAREQFYEQYF.

V is TRBV4-1 and J is TRBJ1-3; 11 nucleotides match TRBD1. Germline V gene data show CDR1 as MGHRA and CDR2 as YSYEKL. The CDR3 loop spans 20 amino acids. V was clipped by 1 base and J by 0 bases; unmatched bases: 11. The CDR3 loop reads CASSQVRTGGFPFSGNTIYF. The CDR3 DNA follows: TGCGCCAGCAGCCAAGTCAGGACAGGGGGCTTCCCATTCTCTGGAAACACCATATATTTT.

This clone occurred a few times. The genes are TRBV7-3 and TRBJ2-3, with 8 bases that match TRBD1. V dropped 6 bases and J dropped 5; count of bases not matched to a gene: 4. CDR3 length: 13 residues. The germline V gene has CDR1 SGHTA and CDR2 FQGTGA. CDR3 sequence reads: CASSAGGEDTQYF. In DNA, the CDR3 is TGTGCCAGCAGTGCAGGGGGCGAAGATACGCAGTATTTT.

The chain has TRBV7-2 and TRBJ1-4; the match to TRBD1 covers 7 bases. Germline lookup yields CDR1 SGHTA and CDR2 FQGNSA. CDR3 length equals 15 residues. Losses at the gene ends were 5 bases for V and 8 bases for J; bases not matched to a gene: 11. In nucleotides, the CDR3 is TGTGCCAGCAGCCTAGGACAGGCTTTACGAGAAAAACTGTTTTTT. It is translated as CASSLGQALREKLFF.

This chain's CDR3 is CASTAQLGRRIDSGANVLTF. Here the CDR3 DNA reads TGTGCCAGCACCGCCCAACTCGGGCGAAGGATTGACTCTGGGGCCAACGTCCTGACTTTC. The chain uses TRBV9 and TRBJ2-6; no definite D call. The V and J ends lost 6 bases and 0 bases respectively, with 25 bases between them. The CDR3 has 20 residues. The germline V gene has CDR1 SGDLS and CDR2 YYNGEE.

This chain uses TRBV5-6 with TRBJ2-7; no clear D gene. The germline gives CDR1 SGHDT, CDR2 YYEEEE. The CDR3 runs 13 residues. Between the trimmed V and J ends, which lost 5 bases and 0 bases, there was a span of 9 bases. Here the CDR3 reads CASRGWGSYEQYF. The CDR3 DNA follows: TGTGCCAGCAGGGGTTGGGGCTCCTACGAGCAGTACTTC.

V usage is TRBV7-2 and J usage is TRBJ2-2; possible D gene TRBD1, 7 bases. Trimming left V 8 bases short and J 5 bases short, with 21 bases between. This CDR3 spans 16 amino acids. CDR1 and CDR2 (germline): SGHTA, FQGNSA. The CDR3 protein is CASFPSGGQKTGELFF. CDR3 nucleotide sequence: TGTGCCAGCTTCCCCTCAGGGGGGCAGAAGACCGGGGAGCTGTTTTTT.

The chain couples TRBV7-8 to TRBJ1-2; D gene uncertain. The germline V gene has CDR1 SGHVS and CDR2 FQNEAQ. CDR3 length: 15 amino acids. V lost 5 bases and J 2 bases, leaving 15 bases between the germline ends. The CDR3 nucleotides are TGTGCCAGCAGCCCGTCTATTGTTTCGAACTATGGCTACACCTTC. Protein: CASSPSIVSNYGYTF.

This clone was picked up a small number of times. V is TRBV5-1 and J is TRBJ2-7; D is perhaps TRBD1 (7 bases). The ends were cut back, 4 bases at V and 2 bases at J, with 16 bases in the middle. Germline CDR1 and CDR2: SGHRS and YFSETQ. The CDR3 has 15 residues. The CDR3 here is CASSPRGVVAYEQYF. CDR3 in DNA: TGCGCCAGCAGCCCCAGGGGGGTCGTCGCCTACGAGCAGTACTTC. The entire variable domain, with the rest obtained from reference TRBV5-1 and TRBJ2-7, is as follows: KAGVTQTPRYLIKTRGQQVTLSCSPISGHRSVSWYQQTPGQGLQFLFEYFSETQRNKGNFPGRFSGRQFSNSRSEMNVSTLELGDSALYLCASSPRGVVAYEQYFGPGTRLTVT.

Worth noting for this clone: The DNA is omitted, as the CDR3 cannot be located on it reliably, and the CDR3 follows TCRdb's listing. This chain joins TRBV21-1 and TRBJ2-7; the DNA was not compared with TRBD1, the D call given in the table. TRBV21-1 is a pseudogene segment. The CDR3 numbers 17 amino acids, ends counted. CDR3 sequence reads: CASSKVAGGISSYEQYF.

The chain is built from TRBV21-1 and TRBJ2-1; the DNA was not used to check the table's D call, TRBD2. TRBV21-1 is a listed pseudogene. The CDR3 length is 16 residues. As DNA, the CDR3 is TGTGCCAGCAGCAAGAATTGGGATAGCGGGTACAATGAGCAGTTCTTC. Protein: CASSKNWDSGYNEQFF.

The chain recombines TRBV27 with TRBJ1-5; D ambiguous. V dropped 5 bases and J dropped 4 bases, with 15 bases sitting between them. The CDR3 consists of 15 residues. From germline, CDR1 is MNHEY and CDR2 SMNVEV (reference sequence). The CDR3 here is CASSPRETLNQPQHF. CDR3 coding DNA: TGTGCCAGCAGTCCCCGCGAGACTTTAAATCAGCCCCAGCATTTT.

The chain carries TRBV11-2 and TRBJ2-2; D possibly corresponds to TRBD2 (6 bases). This CDR3 is built from 14 residues. V lost 3 bases and J lost 5, with 10 bases in between. Germline CDR1 reads SGHAT; CDR2 reads FQNNGV. CDR3 nucleotide sequence: TGTGCCAGCAGCTTGCAGGGAGGAACCGGGGAGCTGTTTTTT. This sequence encodes CASSLQGGTGELFF.

This clone was counted a single time. DNA of the CDR3: TGTGCCAGCAGAAGGGACAGACCAAACACTGAAGCTTTCTTT. Translation gives CASRRDRPNTEAFF. The V and J genes are TRBV6-5 and TRBJ1-1; 7 bases agree with TRBD1. The CDR3 length is 14 residues. Trimming took 6 bases from V and 2 from J; bases not matched to a gene: 6. Germline CDR1 is MNHEY and CDR2 is SVGAGI.

On this clone: The DNA is left out, because the CDR3 cannot be placed on it with certainty; the CDR3 is given as TCRdb lists it. The V and J genes are TRBV7-3 and TRBJ2-3; TRBD2, the D gene given by the table, was not confirmed from the DNA. Germline V gene sequence: CDR1 SGHTA, CDR2 FQGTGA. The CDR3 extends over 14 residues, inclusive of both ends. Here the CDR3 reads CASSFGPGADTQYF.

This chain uses TRBV27 with TRBJ1-5; D is ambiguous. The CDR3 is 13 amino acids. Per the germline V gene, CDR1 is MNHEY and CDR2 is SMNVEV (reference sequence). V lost 3 bases and J 5 bases, leaving 8 bases between the germline ends. The DNA for the CDR3 is TGTGCCAGCAGTTTTACAGAGGATCAGCCCCAGCATTTT. Translating it yields CASSFTEDQPQHF.

The chain has TRBV29-1 and TRBJ1-1, with 12 bases fitting TRBD1. CDR3 length: 13 amino acids. Germline values: CDR1 SQVTM, CDR2 ANQGSEA. V trimming: 7 bases; J trimming: 5 bases; junction bases outside the gene matches: 5. DNA for the CDR3: TGCAGCGCCTCGGGACAGGGGGCGACTGAAGCTTTCTTT. This translates into CSASGQGATEAFF.